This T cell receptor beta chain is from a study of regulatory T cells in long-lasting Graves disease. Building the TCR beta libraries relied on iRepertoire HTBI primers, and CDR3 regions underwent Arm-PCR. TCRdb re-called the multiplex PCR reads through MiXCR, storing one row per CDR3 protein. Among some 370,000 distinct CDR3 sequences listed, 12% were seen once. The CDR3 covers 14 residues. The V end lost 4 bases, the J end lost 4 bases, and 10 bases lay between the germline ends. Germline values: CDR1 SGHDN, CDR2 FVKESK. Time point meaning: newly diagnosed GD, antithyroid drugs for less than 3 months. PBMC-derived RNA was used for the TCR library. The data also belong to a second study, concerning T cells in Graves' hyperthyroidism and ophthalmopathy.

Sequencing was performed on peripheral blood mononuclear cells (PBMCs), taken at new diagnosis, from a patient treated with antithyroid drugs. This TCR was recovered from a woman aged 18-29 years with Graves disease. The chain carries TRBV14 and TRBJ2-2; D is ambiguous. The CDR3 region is CASSRGAGTGELFF. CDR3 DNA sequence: TGTGCCAGCAGCCGCGGAGCAGGCACCGGGGAGCTGTTTTTT.